Below, one T cell receptor beta chain is given with its context. These data originate in a study of blood T cell repertoires in COVID-19. Overall study: T cells, B-cell-depleted T cells, or PBMCs provided the cDNA or gDNA that served as material.

Original analysis: Quantification of nucleated cells was approximated via reference gene primer amplification. The assay was immunoSEQ multiplex PCR, and TCRdb's table has in-frame clones only and misses some. Clone size and the V and J calls come from that table; the DNA yielded D and trimming. The sample records around 130,000 clones, about 86% being singletons. In terms of age and location, participants ranged from roughly 18 to 95 years and lived in about two dozen US areas. Either two negative PCRs, clearance, or symptom resolution qualified Cohort 3 donors as recovered. J was trimmed by 0 bases and V by 4 bases; bases with no gene match: 5. Germline V lookup: CDR1 GTSNPN, CDR2 SVGIG (reference sequence). CDR3 size: 15 residues.

The specimen was PBMCs or T cells enriched from blood (not recorded which). The V call is TRBV30, the J call TRBJ2-3; 9 nucleotides line up with TRBD2. This receptor was identified in a woman between 45 and 65 years old who had recovered from COVID-19. CDR3 bases: TGTGCCTGGACCATCGGGACTAGCAGCACAGATACGCAGTATTTT. It encodes CAWTIGTSSTDTQYF.